A selection of T cell receptor beta chains follows, all from one sample in a study of blood T cell repertoires in COVID-19. Repertoires were generated with immunoSEQ multiplex PCR, while TCRdb's copy carries only in-frame clones and drops some. This sample has tens of thousands of clones, with about nine tenths found just once. The sequenced sample consisted of peripheral blood. The receptors shown here come from a man aged 65-85 years with active or convalescent COVID-19. Both conserved end residues are part of each CDR3. A D gene is named only where the DNA matches it firmly. A clone size is listed for some rows: how often the clone was seen (once, few, many), or a class if it is expanded.

v_gene: TRBV29-1; j_gene: TRBJ1-2; len: 12; abundance: -; d_gene: -; CDR3nt: TGCAGCGTCCGATGGACAGCGCGTGGCTACACCTTC; CDR3aa: CSVRWTARGYTF
v_gene: TRBV28; j_gene: TRBJ2-6; len: 15; abundance: few; d_gene: -; CDR3nt: TGTGCCAGCAGTTTTGGAGGGACTGGGGCCAACGTCCTGACTTTC; CDR3aa: CASSFGGTGANVLTF
v_gene: TRBV7-8; j_gene: TRBJ2-2; len: 14; abundance: -; d_gene: -; CDR3nt: TGTGCCAGCAGCTTCACTAGAAACACCGGGGAGCTGTTTTTT; CDR3aa: CASSFTRNTGELFF
v_gene: TRBV28; j_gene: TRBJ2-3; len: 17; abundance: once; d_gene: TRBD2; CDR3nt: TGTGCCAGCGATGAAATCTTAGCGGGAGGGGTAACAGATACGCAGTATTTT; CDR3aa: CASDEILAGGVTDTQYF
v_gene: TRBV12-3/TRBV12-4; j_gene: TRBJ1-1; len: 13; abundance: -; d_gene: -; CDR3nt: TGTGCCAGCTCTGTAGGGGTGAACACTGAAGCTTTCTTT; CDR3aa: CASSVGVNTEAFF
v_gene: TRBV9; j_gene: TRBJ2-2; len: 12; abundance: -; d_gene: -; CDR3nt: TGTGCCAGCAGCGTCGGAGGTGGGGAGCTGTTTTTT; CDR3aa: CASSVGGGELFF
v_gene: TRBV5-1; j_gene: TRBJ1-2; len: 13; abundance: few; d_gene: -; CDR3nt: TGCGCCAGCAGCTTGGGGACAGAGTATGGCTACACCTTC; CDR3aa: CASSLGTEYGYTF
v_gene: TRBV30; j_gene: TRBJ2-7; len: 13; abundance: once; d_gene: TRBD1; CDR3nt: TGTGCCTGGGGGAAACAGGGGTCCTACGAGCAGTACTTC; CDR3aa: CAWGKQGSYEQYF
v_gene: TRBV28; j_gene: TRBJ1-4; len: 12; abundance: -; d_gene: -; CDR3nt: TGTGCCAGCAGAACGTCTGGGGGGAAACTGTTTTTT; CDR3aa: CASRTSGGKLFF
v_gene: TRBV19; j_gene: TRBJ2-2; len: 16; abundance: -; d_gene: -; CDR3nt: TGTGCCAGTAGTATATCGCAATTCGTCGGGGCCGGGGAGCTGTTTTTT; CDR3aa: CASSISQFVGAGELFF
v_gene: TRBV4-1; j_gene: TRBJ2-1; len: 14; abundance: -; d_gene: TRBD1; CDR3nt: TGCGCCAGCAGCCTACGACAGGGCGGCAATGAGCAGTTCTTC; CDR3aa: CASSLRQGGNEQFF
v_gene: TRBV7-2; j_gene: TRBJ1-5; len: 13; abundance: -; d_gene: -; CDR3nt: TGTGCCAGCAGCTTGCAGGAAAATCAGCCCCAGCATTTT; CDR3aa: CASSLQENQPQHF
v_gene: TRBV6-2/TRBV6-3; j_gene: TRBJ1-2; len: 14; abundance: -; d_gene: TRBD1; CDR3nt: TGTGCCAGCAGTAGGGACAGCAGCTTCTATGGCTACACCTTC; CDR3aa: CASSRDSSFYGYTF
v_gene: TRBV4-1; j_gene: TRBJ2-1; len: 16; abundance: -; d_gene: TRBD2; CDR3nt: TGCGCCAGCAGCCAATCCTTCCCGGGACTAGCGGGAGGGGCGTTCTTC; CDR3aa: CASSQSFPGLAGGAFF
v_gene: TRBV7-2; j_gene: TRBJ2-7; len: 18; abundance: -; d_gene: TRBD2; CDR3nt: TGTGCCAGCAGCTTAACGACCGCTCCTAGCGGGTCCTCTTACGAGCAGTACTTC; CDR3aa: CASSLTTAPSGSSYEQYF
v_gene: TRBV7-2; j_gene: TRBJ1-4; len: 14; abundance: once; d_gene: -; CDR3nt: TGTGCCAGCAGCCTGGGGAGGGGACGTGAAAAACTGTTTTTT; CDR3aa: CASSLGRGREKLFF
v_gene: TRBV19; j_gene: TRBJ2-7; len: 15; abundance: -; d_gene: TRBD1; CDR3nt: TGTGCCAGTAGTATAGCAGGGGGCCTCTCCTACGAGCAGTACTTC; CDR3aa: CASSIAGGLSYEQYF
v_gene: TRBV2; j_gene: TRBJ2-7; len: 15; abundance: -; d_gene: TRBD1; CDR3nt: TGTGCCAGCAGGGGAGACAGGGGAGCCTTCTACGAGCAGTACTTC; CDR3aa: CASRGDRGAFYEQYF
v_gene: TRBV5-5; j_gene: TRBJ2-7; len: 14; abundance: -; d_gene: TRBD1; CDR3nt: TGTGCCAGCAGTACCTGGACAGGACTCTACGAGCAGTACTTC; CDR3aa: CASSTWTGLYEQYF
v_gene: TRBV9; j_gene: TRBJ2-3; len: 15; abundance: -; d_gene: TRBD2; CDR3nt: TGTGCCAGCAGCACTAGCGGGATGATTGTAGATACGCAGTATTTT; CDR3aa: CASSTSGMIVDTQYF
v_gene: TRBV4-3; j_gene: TRBJ2-2; len: 15; abundance: -; d_gene: TRBD2; CDR3nt: TGCGCCAGCAGCCTAGCGGGAGGTTACACCGGGGAGCTGTTTTTT; CDR3aa: CASSLAGGYTGELFF
v_gene: TRBV24-1; j_gene: TRBJ1-2; len: 15; abundance: -; d_gene: TRBD1; CDR3nt: TGTGCCACCAGTGATTACGGCAGGGGGGACTATGGCTACACCTTC; CDR3aa: CATSDYGRGDYGYTF
v_gene: TRBV6-5; j_gene: TRBJ1-2; len: 13; abundance: -; d_gene: -; CDR3nt: TGTGCCAGCAGTTACTCGGGCAGGGTTGGCTACACCTTC; CDR3aa: CASSYSGRVGYTF
v_gene: TRBV27; j_gene: TRBJ2-7; len: 13; abundance: -; d_gene: TRBD2; CDR3nt: TGTGCCAGCAGTCCGGGACTAGCGAACGAGCAGTACTTC; CDR3aa: CASSPGLANEQYF
v_gene: TRBV5-4; j_gene: TRBJ2-3; len: 15; abundance: -; d_gene: TRBD2; CDR3nt: TGTGCCAGCAGGGCGCGGGGGGAGAGCACAGATACGCAGTATTTT; CDR3aa: CASRARGESTDTQYF
v_gene: TRBV4-1; j_gene: TRBJ1-3; len: 16; abundance: -; d_gene: -; CDR3nt: TGCGCCAGCAGCCCGACACTAGAGAATTATGGAAACACCATATATTTT; CDR3aa: CASSPTLENYGNTIYF
v_gene: TRBV28; j_gene: TRBJ1-5; len: 13; abundance: -; d_gene: TRBD1; CDR3nt: TGTGCCAGCAAAACAGGGGATGAACAGCCCCAGCATTTT; CDR3aa: CASKTGDEQPQHF
v_gene: TRBV11-2; j_gene: TRBJ2-1; len: 18; abundance: -; d_gene: TRBD2; CDR3nt: TGTGCCAGCAGCGATTTCTTTAGCGGGAGGGCCGTTTACAATGAGCAGTTCTTC; CDR3aa: CASSDFFSGRAVYNEQFF
v_gene: TRBV5-1; j_gene: TRBJ1-1; len: 14; abundance: once; d_gene: -; CDR3nt: TGCGCCAGCACCAAGGACAGACCGAACACTGAAGCTTTCTTT; CDR3aa: CASTKDRPNTEAFF
v_gene: TRBV30; j_gene: TRBJ2-5; len: 11; abundance: -; d_gene: -; CDR3nt: TGTGCCTGGTCGGCGAGGGAGACCCAGTACTTC; CDR3aa: CAWSARETQYF
v_gene: TRBV3-1/TRBV3-2; j_gene: TRBJ2-7; len: 15; abundance: -; d_gene: -; CDR3nt: TGTGCCAGCAGCCAAGTGCGGAATAGCATGGGCGAGCAGTACTTC; CDR3aa: CASSQVRNSMGEQYF
v_gene: TRBV30; j_gene: TRBJ1-2; len: 14; abundance: -; d_gene: -; CDR3nt: TGTGCCTGGAGAGGGCAGGGGTCAAACTATGGCTACACCTTC; CDR3aa: CAWRGQGSNYGYTF
v_gene: TRBV10-2; j_gene: TRBJ2-3; len: 18; abundance: few; d_gene: TRBD2; CDR3nt: TGCGCCAGCAGGCTAGGGACTAGCGGGAGTTGGAGCACAGATACGCAGTATTTT; CDR3aa: CASRLGTSGSWSTDTQYF
v_gene: TRBV19; j_gene: TRBJ1-1; len: 13; abundance: -; d_gene: -; CDR3nt: TGTGCCAGTAGTATCGGCAGGAAGACTGAAGCTTTCTTT; CDR3aa: CASSIGRKTEAFF
v_gene: TRBV27; j_gene: TRBJ2-1; len: 15; abundance: -; d_gene: TRBD1; CDR3nt: TGTGCCAGCAGTTTATCCAGGGGGAGCTACAATGAGCAGTTCTTC; CDR3aa: CASSLSRGSYNEQFF
v_gene: TRBV19; j_gene: TRBJ1-5; len: 15; abundance: -; d_gene: -; CDR3nt: TGTGCCAGTAGTATACCAGAGGATAGCAATCAGCCCCAGCATTTT; CDR3aa: CASSIPEDSNQPQHF
v_gene: TRBV19; j_gene: TRBJ2-4; len: 13; abundance: -; d_gene: -; CDR3nt: TGTGCCAGTAGTTTGACTATTGCCAACATTCAGTACTTC; CDR3aa: CASSLTIANIQYF
v_gene: TRBV13; j_gene: TRBJ2-7; len: 15; abundance: -; d_gene: -; CDR3nt: TGTGCCAGCAGCTCCTCGGGGGGCAGGGGTAGGGAGCAGTACTTC; CDR3aa: CASSSSGGRGREQYF
v_gene: TRBV11-2; j_gene: TRBJ1-3; len: 16; abundance: -; d_gene: -; CDR3nt: TGTGCCAGCAGCTTACGGCGCGGGCTGGGGGGAAACACCATATATTTT; CDR3aa: CASSLRRGLGGNTIYF
v_gene: TRBV5-1; j_gene: TRBJ1-3; len: 14; abundance: once; d_gene: TRBD1; CDR3nt: TGCGCCAGCAGCGTAACAGGGGCTGGAAACACCATATATTTT; CDR3aa: CASSVTGAGNTIYF
v_gene: TRBV11-2; j_gene: TRBJ2-1; len: 16; abundance: -; d_gene: TRBD2; CDR3nt: TGTGCCAGCAGCTTAGGAGGTGGGGGGGGATACAATGAGCAGTTCTTC; CDR3aa: CASSLGGGGGYNEQFF
v_gene: TRBV6-5; j_gene: TRBJ2-5; len: 16; abundance: many; d_gene: TRBD2; CDR3nt: TGTGCCAGCAGTTACCCAGAGCGGGAGGGTCAAGAGACCCAGTACTTC; CDR3aa: CASSYPEREGQETQYF
v_gene: TRBV24-1; j_gene: TRBJ1-1; len: 13; abundance: -; d_gene: TRBD1; CDR3nt: TGTGCCACCAGTGATGAACAGGGGGCTGAAGCTTTCTTT; CDR3aa: CATSDEQGAEAFF
v_gene: TRBV18; j_gene: TRBJ1-5; len: 13; abundance: -; d_gene: -; CDR3nt: TGTGCCAGCTCACCAGCAGCGGATCAGCCCCAGCATTTT; CDR3aa: CASSPAADQPQHF
v_gene: TRBV12-5; j_gene: TRBJ2-1; len: 15; abundance: once; d_gene: TRBD2; CDR3nt: TGTGCTAGTGGTCCCGGGACTAGCGGGAAATATGAGCAGTTCTTC; CDR3aa: CASGPGTSGKYEQFF
v_gene: TRBV19; j_gene: TRBJ2-3; len: 16; abundance: -; d_gene: -; CDR3nt: TGTGCCAGTAGCCTAGAAGGGGCCCGATCCACAGATACGCAGTATTTT; CDR3aa: CASSLEGARSTDTQYF
v_gene: TRBV5-4; j_gene: TRBJ1-6; len: 15; abundance: -; d_gene: TRBD1; CDR3nt: TGTGCCAGCAGCTTGGACAGGGGTATGAATTCACCCCTCCACTTT; CDR3aa: CASSLDRGMNSPLHF
v_gene: TRBV28; j_gene: TRBJ2-7; len: 14; abundance: -; d_gene: TRBD2; CDR3nt: TGTGCCAGCACGAGGTCACTAGCGGCCTACGAGCAGTACTTC; CDR3aa: CASTRSLAAYEQYF
v_gene: TRBV7-2; j_gene: TRBJ2-2; len: 12; abundance: -; d_gene: TRBD2; CDR3nt: TGTGCCGGGAGGGACTGGGGCGGGGAGCTGTTTTTT; CDR3aa: CAGRDWGGELFF
v_gene: TRBV25-1; j_gene: TRBJ1-2; len: 13; abundance: -; d_gene: -; CDR3nt: TGTGCCAGCAGTGGAGGGGGTCACTATGGCTACACCTTC; CDR3aa: CASSGGGHYGYTF
v_gene: TRBV9; j_gene: TRBJ2-2; len: 17; abundance: -; d_gene: TRBD2; CDR3nt: TGTGCCAGCAGCTCACACCCTAGCGGGAGAGGGGGCGGGGAGCTGTTTTTT; CDR3aa: CASSSHPSGRGGGELFF
v_gene: TRBV19; j_gene: TRBJ1-5; len: 15; abundance: -; d_gene: TRBD1; CDR3nt: TGTGCCAGTAGTCCGGACAGGGGCAGCAATCAGCCCCAGCATTTT; CDR3aa: CASSPDRGSNQPQHF
v_gene: TRBV4-2; j_gene: TRBJ2-7; len: 15; abundance: -; d_gene: TRBD2; CDR3nt: TGTGCCAGCAGCCAAGCCGCGACTAGCGGATACGAGCAGTACTTC; CDR3aa: CASSQAATSGYEQYF
v_gene: TRBV6-1; j_gene: TRBJ1-2; len: 14; abundance: -; d_gene: -; CDR3nt: TGTGCCAGCAGTGAAGTGGGCGGGAACTATGGCTACACCTTC; CDR3aa: CASSEVGGNYGYTF
v_gene: TRBV30; j_gene: TRBJ1-2; len: 13; abundance: few; d_gene: -; CDR3nt: TGTGCCCGAGGGAGGACCCTAAACTATGGCTACACCTTC; CDR3aa: CARGRTLNYGYTF
v_gene: TRBV5-4; j_gene: TRBJ2-2; len: 19; abundance: once; d_gene: -; CDR3nt: TGTGCCAGCAGCTTTGCCCCGGGTCTGCCCTATGCCAACACCGGGGAGCTGTTTTTT; CDR3aa: CASSFAPGLPYANTGELFF
v_gene: TRBV9; j_gene: TRBJ1-4; len: 21; abundance: -; d_gene: TRBD1; CDR3nt: TGTGCCAGCAGCGACTCGGATATTCGGGACAGGGTATTGGGAACTAATGAAAAACTGTTTTTT; CDR3aa: CASSDSDIRDRVLGTNEKLFF